This passage covers 21 T cell receptor beta chains from one sample sequenced in a study of T cells in Graves' hyperthyroidism and ophthalmopathy. RNA transcripts provided the source from which TCR beta CDR3 regions were amplified. The TCR CDR3 first-round RT-PCR relied on the HTBI primer set. Using its own MiXCR run on the multiplex PCR reads, TCRdb lists one record per CDR3 protein. Of around 480,000 distinct CDR3 sequences listed, approximately 15% are singletons. The material sequenced was blood. These receptors were obtained from a woman younger than 30 with Graves' hyperthyroidism.

The chain has TRBV30 and TRBJ1-4; 10 positions match TRBD1. Germline CDR1 reads GTSNPN; CDR2 reads SVGIG (reference sequence). This CDR3 spans 13 amino acids. V lost 3 bases, J lost 8 bases, and 3 bases stayed unmatched. CDR3 nucleotides: TGTGCCTGGAGCCGGGACAGGGGCGAAAAACTGTTTTTT. Translated: CAWSRDRGEKLFF.

This clonotype was seen at least ten times. V usage is TRBV28 and J usage is TRBJ1-4; D may be TRBD1 (5 bases). V lost 2 bases and J 1 base, leaving 5 bases between the germline ends. This CDR3 has 14 amino acids. Germline-derived CDR1 and CDR2 are MDHEN and SYDVKM. CDR3 in amino acids: CASSLGGTNEKLFF. The CDR3 DNA follows: TGTGCCAGCAGTTTAGGGGGAACTAATGAAAAACTGTTTTTT.

This chain links TRBV13 with TRBJ2-1; 11 positions match TRBD2. CDR3 length: 19 residues. Germline CDR1 PRHDT, CDR2 FYEKMQ (reference sequence). J lost 2 bases, V lost 4 bases, and 13 bases had no gene match. The CDR3 nucleotides are TGTGCCAGCAGCTCCATGTATCTAGCGGGAGGCCGGACCTACAATGAGCAGTTCTTC. Amino acid sequence: CASSSMYLAGGRTYNEQFF.

This clonotype was seen repeatedly, ten times or more. The chain has TRBV30 and TRBJ2-2; 12 bases line up with TRBD1. Germline trimming cut 8 bases from V and 5 bases from J; bases unmatched to any gene: 24. This CDR3 has 20 residues. The V gene's germline CDR1 is GTSNPN and CDR2 SVGIG (reference sequence). The CDR3 bases are TGTGCCAGGGACGTAGGGACAGGGGGCGCAGGGAGGGACCGAACCGGGGAGCTGTTTTTT. Amino acids: CARDVGTGGAGRDRTGELFF.

The table lists this clonotype with many counts. The V gene is TRBV12-3 or TRBV12-4, the J gene TRBJ2-2, with TRBD1 matching over 8 bases. V lost 7 bases, J lost 5 bases, and 3 bases stayed unmatched. The CDR3 has 13 amino acids. The DNA of the CDR3 is TGTGCCAGCACCAACAGGGGGACCGGGGAGCTGTTTTTT. It translates to CASTNRGTGELFF.

Comments on this clonotype: The CDR3 ends on some other residue instead of the conserved phenylalanine or tryptophan, so this is likely a read error. The chain has TRBV19 and TRBJ1-2; TRBD1 matches 7 bases. The V gene end was trimmed by 5 bases and the J gene end by 4 bases; junction bases not matched to a gene: 4. The CDR3 is 13 residues long. CDR1 is LNHDA and CDR2 is SQIVND in the germline V gene (reference sequence). DNA for the CDR3: TGTGCCAGTAGTCTGGACAGGAGCTATGGCTACACCTCC. Protein product: CASSLDRSYGYTS.

This clonotype was detected a few times. This chain links TRBV12-3 or TRBV12-4 with TRBJ2-5, with TRBD1 as a possible D gene (6 bases). The length of the CDR3 is 13 residues. V dropped 5 bases and J dropped 5 bases, with 12 bases sitting between them. In DNA, the CDR3 is TGTGCCAGCAGTCCAACAGGGAGTGAGACCCAGTACTTC. This translates into CASSPTGSETQYF.

The chain links TRBV11-2 to TRBJ2-7; TRBD2 matches at 9 bases. The CDR3 sequence is 17 residues long. From germline, CDR1 is SGHAT and CDR2 FQNNGV. Trimming cost V 4 bases and J 2 bases; bases outside gene matches: 12. The chain's CDR3 is CASSSSVVAGGAYEQYF. DNA for the CDR3: TGTGCCAGCAGCTCCTCGGTCGTGGCGGGAGGGGCCTACGAGCAGTACTTC. The full variable domain, with the rest looked up from reference TRBV11-2 and TRBJ2-7, is EAGVAQSPRYKIIEKRQSVAFWCNPISGHATLYWYQQILGQGPKLLIQFQNNGVVDDSQLPKDRFSAERLKGVDSTLKIQPAKLEDSAVYLCASSSSVVAGGAYEQYFGPGTRLTVT.

There are a few counts of this clonotype. The V gene is TRBV6-1, the J gene TRBJ2-1; 8 bases fit TRBD1. Trimming at V came to 6 bases and at J to 2 bases, leaving 6 bases not matched to a gene. The CDR3 spans 15 residues. Germline CDR1 MNHNS, CDR2 SASEGT. The CDR3 DNA is TGTGCCAGCAGCTCCGGACAGGGAACCTACAATGAGCAGTTCTTC. Amino acid sequence: CASSSGQGTYNEQFF.

The chain combines TRBV19 with TRBJ2-1; 13 bases agree with TRBD2. V lost 6 bases to trimming and J lost 7 bases; unmatched junction nucleotides: 3. CDR1 is LNHDA, CDR2 SQIVND, per germline (reference sequence). This CDR3 is built from 14 residues. CDR3: CASRGTSGMNEQFF. The CDR3 nucleotides are TGTGCCAGTAGGGGGACTAGCGGGATGAATGAGCAGTTCTTC.

CDR3 in amino acids: CASSPSTVSGNTIYF. CDR3 DNA: TGCGCCAGCAGCCCCTCGACAGTCTCTGGAAACACCATATATTTT. This chain uses TRBV5-1 with TRBJ1-3, with a possible D match to TRBD1 (5 bases). The germline V and J ends were trimmed by 4 bases and 0 bases, with 11 bases remaining between them. Germline V gene sequence: CDR1 SGHRS, CDR2 YFSETQ. The CDR3 is 15 amino acids. The full variable domain, with the rest looked up from reference TRBV5-1 and TRBJ1-3, is KAGVTQTPRYLIKTRGQQVTLSCSPISGHRSVSWYQQTPGQGLQFLFEYFSETQRNKGNFPGRFSGRQFSNSRSEMNVSTLELGDSALYLCASSPSTVSGNTIYFGEGSWLTVV.

This clonotype was seen ten or more times. This chain connects TRBV12-3 or TRBV12-4 to TRBJ2-3, with 10 bases identical to TRBD1. J lost 4 bases, V lost 2 bases, and 3 bases had no gene match. This CDR3 contains 15 residues. The chain's CDR3 is CASSLKTGGADTQYF. The CDR3 DNA is TGTGCCAGCAGTTTAAAGACAGGGGGCGCAGATACGCAGTATTTT.

The rearrangement joins TRBV20-1 to TRBJ1-1; weak D call: TRBD1 (6 bases). With 0 bases removed from V and 5 bases from J, the gap between germline ends came to 16 bases. CDR3 length: 15 residues. Germline assignment: CDR1 DFQATT and CDR2 SNEGSKA (reference sequence). CDR3 nucleotide sequence: TGCAGTGCTAGAGATGAACGGGGGCGCGGAACTGAAGCTTTCTTT. The encoded protein is CSARDERGRGTEAFF.

The V gene is TRBV5-1, the J gene TRBJ2-7; unclear D gene. V was clipped by 5 bases and J by 4 bases, with 13 bases between them. The CDR3 has 13 residues. CDR1 is SGHRS and CDR2 is YFSETQ in the germline V gene. The CDR3 nucleotides read TGCGCCAGCAGGGAGCCAGGAATTTACGAGCAGTACTTC. This encodes CASREPGIYEQYF.

This clonotype was recorded many times. A clone one base away is much larger, so this may be a read error. The chain combines TRBV11-3 with TRBJ2-7; TRBD1 agrees at 7 bases. The length of the CDR3 is 13 residues. Germline lookup yields CDR1 SGHNT and CDR2 YENEEA. V lost 5 bases and J lost 8; bases outside the gene matches: 9. The CDR3: CASSQRTGYKQYF. CDR3 coding DNA: TGTGCCAGCAGCCAGAGGACAGGATACAAGCAGTACTTC. Using reference TRBV11-3 and TRBJ2-7 for the parts outside the CDR3, the full variable domain is EAGVVQSPRYKIIEKKQPVAFWCNPISGHNTLYWYLQNLGQGPELLIRYENEEAVDDSQLPKDRFSAERLKGVDSTLKIQPAELGDSAVYLCASSQRTGYKQYFGPGTRLTVT.

This clonotype was detected many times. The chain employs TRBV24-1 and TRBJ1-1, with a tentative D call TRBD1 (6 bases). Germline V gene sequence: CDR1 KGHDR, CDR2 SFDVKD. Trimming left V 2 bases short and J 7 bases short, with 10 bases between. The CDR3 length is 13 residues. CDR3 in amino acids: CATSDSQGIEAFF. The CDR3 DNA follows: TGTGCCACCAGTGATTCCCAGGGGATTGAAGCTTTCTTT.

This clonotype was counted many times. The chain links TRBV5-8 to TRBJ2-7; D may be TRBD1 or TRBD2 (5 bases each). Germline-derived CDR1 and CDR2 are SGHTS and YDEGEE. Trimming cost V 0 bases and J 0 bases, with 10 bases left between them. This CDR3 region has 15 residues. CDR3 coding DNA: TGTGCCAGCAGCTTGGGCAGGGAGAGCTCCTACGAGCAGTACGTC. Its translation is CASSLGRESSYEQYV.

This clonotype came up many times. The chain joins TRBV7-3 to TRBJ2-5; unclear D gene. CDR1 and CDR2 (germline): SGHTA, FQGTGA. V lost 5 bases and J 4 bases, leaving 11 bases between the germline ends. CDR3 length: 13 amino acids. The CDR3 spells CASSPQEAETQYF. The CDR3 region has the DNA TGTGCCAGCAGCCCCCAAGAAGCAGAGACCCAGTACTTC.

The chain links TRBV7-9 to TRBJ2-5; TRBD2 matches at 8 bases. The CDR3 sequence is 16 residues long. CDR1 is SEHNR and CDR2 is FQNEAQ in the germline V gene (reference sequence). J was trimmed by 1 base and V by 7 bases; bases with no gene match: 11. The DNA for the CDR3 is TGTGCCAGCAACTCCCTAGAGAGCGGGGGCCAAGAGACCCAGTACTTC. This translates into CASNSLESGGQETQYF.

This clonotype was recorded at least ten times. The V gene is TRBV24-1, the J gene TRBJ2-1; 14 nucleotides line up with TRBD2. V was pared by 9 bases and J by 8 bases, with 2 bases of the junction left unmatched. This CDR3 is built from 13 residues. Germline CDR1 is KGHDR and CDR2 is SFDVKD. CDR3 nucleotide sequence: TGTGCCACCGGGACTAGCGGGAGTCATGAGCAGTTCTTC. Translated: CATGTSGSHEQFF.

This clonotype was recorded many times. The junction departs from germline at one end; a sequencing error may be responsible. J is TRBJ2-5 and V is TRBV19, with a weak D call TRBD2 (6 bases). Germline CDR1 and CDR2: LNHDA and SQIVND (reference sequence). This CDR3 is 14 amino acids long. The CDR3 DNA reads TGTGCCAGTAGTACCCCCGGGACTCAAGGGACCCAGTACTTC. This gives the protein CASSTPGTQGTQYF.